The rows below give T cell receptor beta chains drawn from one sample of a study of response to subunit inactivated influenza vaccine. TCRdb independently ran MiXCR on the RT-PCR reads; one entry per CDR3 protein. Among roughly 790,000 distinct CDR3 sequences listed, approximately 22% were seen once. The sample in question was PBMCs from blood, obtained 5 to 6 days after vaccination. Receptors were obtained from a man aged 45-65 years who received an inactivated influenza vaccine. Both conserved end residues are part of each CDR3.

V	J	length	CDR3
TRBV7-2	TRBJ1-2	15	CASSLVRRANYGYTF
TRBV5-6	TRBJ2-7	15	CASSGLDRESYEQYF
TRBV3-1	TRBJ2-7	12	CASSQWGAEQYF
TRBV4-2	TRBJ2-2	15	CASSQDRLVLGELFF
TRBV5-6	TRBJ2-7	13	CASRVGRNYEQYF
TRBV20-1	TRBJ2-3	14	CSFTPAGGADTQYF
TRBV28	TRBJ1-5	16	CASSPPPGRGLTAQHF
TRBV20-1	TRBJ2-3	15	CSARAFRGLSDTQYF
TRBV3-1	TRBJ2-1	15	CASSQGTGRYNEQFF
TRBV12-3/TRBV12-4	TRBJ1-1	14	CASSNRGLSTEAFF
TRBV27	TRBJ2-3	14	CASRNRQNTDTQYF
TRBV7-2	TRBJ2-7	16	CASSLVFLNPSYEQYF
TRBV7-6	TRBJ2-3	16	CASSSGTSGRQDTQYF
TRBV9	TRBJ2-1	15	CASSVGVSEGNEQFF
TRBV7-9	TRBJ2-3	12	CASSLDGFTQYF
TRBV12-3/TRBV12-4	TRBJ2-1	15	CASSPLGAGMDEQFF
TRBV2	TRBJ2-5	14	CASSELMGLETQYF
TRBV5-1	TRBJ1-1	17	CASSLDGQPGMNTEAFF
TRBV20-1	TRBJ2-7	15	CSARKARGWGNEQYF
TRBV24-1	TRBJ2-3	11	CTTSETDTQYF
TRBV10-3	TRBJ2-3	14	CAISESGQPDTQYF
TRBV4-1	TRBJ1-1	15	CASSQDRYKSTEAFF
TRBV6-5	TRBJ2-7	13	CASSYSGGGEQYF
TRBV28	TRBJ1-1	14	CASSSGPVSTEAFF
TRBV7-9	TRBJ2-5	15	CASSAGTGPLETQYF
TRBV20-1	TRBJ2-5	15	CSGTYFGTTLETQYF
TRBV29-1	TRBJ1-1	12	CSVVREVTEAFF
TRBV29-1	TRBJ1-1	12	CSVDGGNTEAFF
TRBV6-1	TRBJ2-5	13	CASNSRVQETQYF
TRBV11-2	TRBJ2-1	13	CASSLDRNNEQFF
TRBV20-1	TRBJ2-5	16	CSARSGTSGAQETQYF
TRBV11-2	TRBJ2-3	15	CASSFDREYADTQYF
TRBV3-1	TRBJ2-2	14	CASSADREAGELFF
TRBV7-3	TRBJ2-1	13	CASRSNLAGEQFF
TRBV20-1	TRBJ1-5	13	CSALKGTTQPQHF
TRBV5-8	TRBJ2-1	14	CASSLRGQGAEQFF
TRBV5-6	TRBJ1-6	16	CASSPGTAKLEVALHF
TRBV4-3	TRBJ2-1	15	CASSQTSGRVNEQFF
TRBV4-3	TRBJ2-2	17	CASSQDWGLAATGELFF